What follows is one T cell receptor (beta chain) and its context. This sample stems from a study of blood T cell repertoires in COVID-19. Germline CDR1 reads SGHTA; CDR2 reads FQGTGA. J was trimmed by 7 bases and V by 6 bases; bases with no gene match: 10. This CDR3 has 15 amino acids. Produced via immunoSEQ multiplex PCR; TCRdb's table is partial and in-frame only. The sample lists fewer than 450,000 clones, about nine tenths occurring once. Specimen: peripheral blood. The receptor was derived from a woman aged 65 to 85 with COVID-19, enrolled during active disease. The chain employs TRBV7-3 and TRBJ2-1, with 9 nucleotides matching TRBD1. The CDR3 nucleotides are TGTGCCAGCAGTTTCACCGGGACAGGGCGGAATGAGCAGTTCTTC. Amino acids: CASSFTGTGRNEQFF.